Each of the 29 T cell receptor beta chains below was sequenced from the same sample in a study of blood T cell repertoires in COVID-19. TCRdb keeps only in-frame clones here, not all; method: immunoSEQ multiplex PCR. The profile shows some 250,000 clones, roughly 86% of them singletons. What was sequenced was peripheral blood. Receptors originate from a woman aged 25 to 39 who had recovered from COVID-19.

The rearrangement uses TRBV2 and TRBJ1-3; possible D gene TRBD1, 5 bases. Germline CDR1 reads SNHLY; CDR2 reads FYNNEI. This CDR3 comprises 14 residues. V was pared by 7 bases and J by 0 bases, with 10 bases between. The CDR3 sequence is CASILGGSGNTIYF. The CDR3 bases are TGTGCCAGCATCCTGGGGGGCTCTGGAAACACCATATATTTT.

The V and J genes are TRBV7-9 and TRBJ2-2; TRBD1 aligns across 8 bases. V lost 4 bases, J lost 2 bases, and 12 bases stayed unmatched. The CDR3 has 18 amino acids. Germline lookup yields CDR1 SEHNR and CDR2 FQNEAQ (reference sequence). CDR3 sequence (DNA): TGTGCCAGCAGCTCCGTAGTCGGGCAGGGGGCCAACACCGGGGAGCTGTTTTTT. This gives the protein CASSSVVGQGANTGELFF.

V gene TRBV10-3 combines with J gene TRBJ2-5; 9 bases map to TRBD2. CDR1 and CDR2 (germline): ENHRY, SYGVKD. After removal of 2 bases from V and 1 base from J, the junction contained 5 bases not matched to a gene. This CDR3 contains 16 residues. The CDR3 is CAISEGRAGGQETQYF. For the CDR3, the DNA is TGTGCCATCAGTGAGGGTCGAGCGGGGGGCCAAGAGACCCAGTACTTC.

This clone was picked up one time. The gene calls are TRBV21-1 and TRBJ2-5; the table's D call of TRBD2 was not tested on the DNA. TRBV21-1 is shown as a pseudogene. The CDR3 is 17 residues long. The CDR3 loop is CASSSTSTSGGQETQYF. The DNA for the CDR3 is TGTGCCAGCAGCTCCACGTCGACTAGCGGGGGGCAAGAGACCCAGTACTTC.

With regard to this clone: The same CDR3 is also encoded by other DNA sequences in this sample. The gene calls are TRBV6-5 and TRBJ2-5, with 7 bases lining up with TRBD1. This CDR3 region has 14 residues. Germline assignment: CDR1 MNHEY and CDR2 SVGAGI. The V gene end was trimmed by 5 bases and the J gene end by 1 base; junction bases not matched to a gene: 4. The chain's CDR3 is CASSRDRAQETQYF. The CDR3 DNA reads TGTGCCAGCAGTAGAGACAGGGCCCAAGAGACCCAGTACTTC.

The chain joins TRBV9 to TRBJ2-7; 10 bases match TRBD2. V shed 2 bases and J 5 bases; nucleotides not matched to a gene: 10. This CDR3 contains 16 residues. Germline CDR1 and CDR2: SGDLS and YYNGEE. CDR3: CASSVTSGGAFNEQYF. CDR3 DNA sequence: TGTGCCAGCAGCGTTACAAGCGGGGGGGCTTTCAACGAGCAGTACTTC.

The chain uses TRBV30 and TRBJ2-5; weak D call: TRBD1 (6 bases). Trimming removed 5 bases at V and 5 bases at J, with 12 bases between. Germline CDR1 reads GTSNPN; CDR2 reads SVGIG (reference sequence). This CDR3 region has 12 residues. The CDR3 bases are TGTGCCTGGGGGGGCCTCGAGGAGACCCAGTACTTC. Translating it yields CAWGGLEETQYF. The complete variable domain, with remaining parts taken from reference TRBV30 and TRBJ2-5, reads SQTIHQWPATLVQPVGSPLSLECTVEGTSNPNLYWYRQAAGRGLQLLFYSVGIGQISSEVPQNLSASRPQDRQFILSSKKLLLSDSGFYLCAWGGLEETQYFGPGTRLLVL.

Points on this clone: At the DNA level, this CDR3 is encoded by other sequences in the same sample as well. The genes are TRBV30 and TRBJ1-1; D gene uncertain. CDR3 length: 13 residues. The germline CDR1 and CDR2 sequences are GTSNPN and SVGIG (reference sequence). V lost 0 bases and J lost 2, with 7 bases in between. Written as DNA, the CDR3 is TGTGCCTGGAGTGTACTGAGTAACACTGAAGCTTTCTTT. Protein: CAWSVLSNTEAFF.

The CDR3 DNA reads TGTGCCAGCAGTTTATCGGGAGGACAGGCTAACTATGGCTACACCTTC. Translation gives CASSLSGGQANYGYTF. This chain uses TRBV27 with TRBJ1-2; 7 nucleotides align to TRBD1. This CDR3 has 16 residues. Germline assignment: CDR1 MNHEY and CDR2 SMNVEV (reference sequence). The J segment lost 0 bases and the V segment lost 0 bases, leaving 4 bases of the junction unmatched.

The rearrangement uses TRBV18 and TRBJ1-4, with TRBD1 as a possible D gene (5 bases). V lost 6 bases, J lost 7 bases, and 12 bases lay in between. Germline assignment: CDR1 KGHSH and CDR2 LQKENI. CDR3 length equals 13 residues. This CDR3 reads CASSGGAGEKLFF. The CDR3 DNA reads as TGTGCCAGCTCTGGGGGAGCGGGTGAAAAACTGTTTTTT.

V and J are TRBV5-5 and TRBJ2-7; 9 nucleotides line up with TRBD1. This CDR3 has 15 residues. V shed 0 bases, J shed 2 bases, and the junction held 3 bases outside the gene matches. CDR1 and CDR2 from the germline V gene are SGHKS and YYEKEE (reference sequence). This CDR3 reads CASSLAGTGTYEQYF. In DNA, the CDR3 is TGTGCCAGCAGCTTGGCCGGGACAGGGACCTACGAGCAGTACTTC.

J is TRBJ2-1 and V is TRBV7-2; 12 bases fit TRBD2. J lost 4 bases, V lost 5 bases, and 3 bases had no gene match. The CDR3 loop spans 15 amino acids. Per the germline V gene, CDR1 is SGHTA and CDR2 is FQGNSA. The CDR3 is CASSASGGAYNEQFF. DNA of the CDR3: TGTGCCAGCAGCGCTAGCGGGGGGGCATACAATGAGCAGTTCTTC.

In this sample, this clone turned up a few times. The CDR3: CASSLVRTSGDEQFF. CDR3 nucleotide sequence: TGTGCCAGCAGTTTAGTAAGGACTAGCGGGGATGAGCAGTTCTTC. The chain joins TRBV27 to TRBJ2-1, with 12 bases matching TRBD2. The trim removed 2 bases at V and 8 bases at J, leaving 4 bases unmatched. The CDR3 has 15 residues. Germline assignment: CDR1 MNHEY and CDR2 SMNVEV (reference sequence).

This rearrangement joins TRBV5-4 to TRBJ2-5; weak D call: TRBD1 (5 bases). In germline, CDR1 is SGHNT, CDR2 YYREEE (reference sequence). The V end lost 0 bases, the J end lost 4 bases, and 13 bases lay between the germline ends. This CDR3 contains 15 residues. The CDR3 loop is CASSLANPRGETQYF. Here the CDR3 DNA reads TGTGCCAGCAGCTTGGCCAACCCAAGGGGAGAGACCCAGTACTTC.

The rearrangement links TRBV5-4 to TRBJ2-6, with a tentative D call TRBD2 (6 bases). The germline CDR1 and CDR2 sequences are SGHNT and YYREEE (reference sequence). CDR3 length: 16 amino acids. V lost 4 bases and J lost 3, with 14 bases in between. The CDR3 loop is CASSPSGRGGANVLTF. Here the CDR3 DNA reads TGTGCCAGCAGCCCATCGGGGCGGGGTGGGGCCAACGTCCTGACTTTC.

This clone was picked up one time. V is TRBV7-6 and J is TRBJ1-6; 8 nucleotides agree with TRBD1. The CDR3 is 18 amino acids. Germline CDR1 and CDR2: SGHVS and FNYEAQ. V lost 1 base, J lost 7 bases, and 12 bases stayed unmatched. The CDR3 sequence: CASSLGAGGVRINSPLHF. The CDR3 DNA reads TGTGCCAGCAGCTTAGGGGCAGGGGGCGTAAGGATCAATTCACCCCTCCACTTT.

This clone was detected ten times or more. The CDR3 loop is CASSYGSTSEQYF. CDR3 in DNA: TGCGCCAGCAGCTACGGGTCGACCTCCGAGCAGTACTTC. This chain links TRBV5-1 with TRBJ2-7; unclear D gene. The CDR3 has 13 residues. Germline V gene sequence: CDR1 SGHRS, CDR2 YFSETQ. The germline V and J ends were trimmed by 3 bases and 6 bases, with 13 bases remaining between them.

This chain uses TRBV7-9 with TRBJ2-2; D remains ambiguous. The ends were cut back, 4 bases at V and 3 bases at J, with 9 bases in the middle. This CDR3 is 14 amino acids long. Germline CDR1 is SEHNR and CDR2 is FQNEAQ (reference sequence). The CDR3: CASSSSRYTGELFF. CDR3 nucleotides: TGTGCCAGCAGCTCCTCTAGGTACACCGGGGAGCTGTTTTTT.

The J gene is TRBJ1-1, the V gene TRBV7-9; 9 positions agree with TRBD1. Germline loops: CDR1 SEHNR, CDR2 FQNEAQ (reference sequence). The J segment lost 11 bases and the V segment lost 3 bases, leaving 10 bases of the junction unmatched. This CDR3 contains 14 residues. CDR3 region: CASSFTDRGRGAFF. The CDR3 nucleotides are TGTGCCAGCAGCTTCACGGACAGGGGCAGGGGGGCTTTCTTT.

The genes are TRBV27 and TRBJ2-5, with TRBD2 as a possible D gene (5 bases). CDR3 length: 15 amino acids. The V end lost 7 bases, the J end lost 2 bases, and 17 bases lay between the germline ends. Germline V CDR1 and CDR2: MNHEY, SMNVEV (reference sequence). This chain's CDR3 is CASNSISGAQETQYF. In DNA form, the CDR3 reads TGTGCCAGCAACTCGATCAGCGGTGCTCAAGAGACCCAGTACTTC.

The chain has TRBV10-3 and TRBJ2-1; 10 bases are a match to TRBD1. CDR3 length: 16 residues. The V gene end was trimmed by 2 bases and the J gene end by 2 bases; junction bases not matched to a gene: 3. Per germline, CDR1 ENHRY and CDR2 SYGVKD. As DNA, the CDR3 is TGTGCCATCAGTGAGCCCGGACAGGGGGCCTACAATGAGCAGTTCTTC. Amino acid sequence: CAISEPGQGAYNEQFF.

This sequence joins TRBV9 and TRBJ2-3; 8 bases match TRBD1. CDR1 is SGDLS, CDR2 YYNGEE, per germline. The CDR3 extends over 18 amino acids. The junction had 12 bases not matched to a gene; V was cut back by 3 bases and J by 0 bases. For the CDR3, the DNA is TGTGCCAGCAGCGCTGGACAGGGCTCGGAAACTAGCACAGATACGCAGTATTTT. It encodes CASSAGQGSETSTDTQYF.

The rearrangement joins TRBV18 to TRBJ2-7; perhaps TRBD1 as D (6 bases). Germline V gene data show CDR1 as KGHSH and CDR2 as LQKENI. This CDR3 is 14 amino acids long. V lost 2 bases and J 2 bases, leaving 10 bases between the germline ends. The CDR3 loop reads CASSPTGSPYEQYF. CDR3 DNA sequence: TGTGCCAGCTCACCAACAGGGTCCCCCTACGAGCAGTACTTC.

CDR3 sequence reads: CASSLGGQHFSGEQFF. The CDR3 bases are TGTGCCAGCAGCTTAGGAGGACAACACTTCTCCGGTGAGCAGTTCTTC. The chain employs TRBV7-9 and TRBJ2-1; tentative D call: TRBD1 (5 bases). CDR3 length: 16 residues. Germline lookup yields CDR1 SEHNR and CDR2 FQNEAQ (reference sequence). V lost 1 base to trimming and J lost 9 bases, with 19 bases between them.

This clone was seen a single time. The genes are TRBV6-5 and TRBJ1-6; 7 bases match TRBD1. The V segment lost 4 bases and the J segment 10 bases; nucleotides outside the gene matches: 7. The CDR3 extends over 14 amino acids. CDR1 MNHEY and CDR2 SVGAGI come from the germline V gene. This CDR3 is CASSSDRALSPLHF. In DNA, the CDR3 is TGTGCCAGCAGTTCAGACAGGGCTCTCTCACCCCTCCACTTT.

This rearrangement joins TRBV7-2 to TRBJ1-6; D gene unclear. The CDR3 covers 14 residues. Germline V gives CDR1 SGHTA, CDR2 FQGNSA. Trimming shortened V by 6 bases and J by 10 bases, and 16 bases separated the two germline ends. The CDR3 region has the DNA TGTGCCAGCAGGACAACGGCTGAAGTCTCACCCCTCCACTTT. Translation: CASRTTAEVSPLHF.

The gene calls are TRBV2 and TRBJ1-4; 8 nucleotides match TRBD1. V gave up 4 bases and J gave up 4 bases; unmatched junction bases: 17. CDR1 and CDR2 from the germline V gene are SNHLY and FYNNEI. CDR3 length: 19 residues. Here the CDR3 DNA reads TGTGCCAGCAGTGGGGTTGGACAGGGTCCTCCCGCTTTTAATGAAAAACTGTTTTTT. This gives the protein CASSGVGQGPPAFNEKLFF.

The gene calls are TRBV6-5 and TRBJ1-1; D uncertain. Germline loops: CDR1 MNHEY, CDR2 SVGAGI. This CDR3 spans 15 amino acids. Trimming pared 7 bases from V and 0 bases from J, leaving 15 bases between. CDR3 nucleotide sequence: TGTGCCAGCATGCTCGGCGGCGGCATGAACACTGAAGCTTTCTTT. It is translated as CASMLGGGMNTEAFF.

The genes are TRBV3-1 (or the pseudogene TRBV3-2) and TRBJ2-3; 8 bases line up with TRBD2. Germline V CDR1 and CDR2: LGHDT, YNNKEL (reference sequence). CDR3 length: 13 residues. The trim removed 3 bases at V and 4 bases at J, leaving 0 bases unmatched. The CDR3 bases are TGTGCCAGCAGCCACGGGAGGGCAGATACGCAGTATTTT. Translating gives CASSHGRADTQYF.